Listed below are T cell receptor beta chains from one sample, sequenced in a study of cytomegalovirus exposure and HLA in healthy donors. Repertoires were generated with immunoSEQ multiplex PCR, while TCRdb's copy carries only in-frame clones and drops some. This table has under 200,000 clones, around 75% appearing once. The sample was PBMCs. These receptors came from a human donor in good health. Each CDR3 is given with its conserved first and last residue. A D gene is named only where the DNA matches it firmly. Size is stated for part of the rows, as once, few or many counts, or as a class when the clone is expanded.

D	size	V	J	CDR3	DNA
TRBD1	-	TRBV5-1	TRBJ2-2	CASSLSAGGLWTGELFF	TGCGCCAGCAGCTTGTCAGCAGGGGGCTTATGGACCGGGGAGCTGTTTTTT
-	-	TRBV7-2	TRBJ1-1	CASSLGLQVNTEAFF	TGTGCCAGCAGCTTAGGGCTGCAGGTGAACACTGAAGCTTTCTTT
-	-	TRBV12-5	TRBJ2-7	CASAPRTPDYEQYF	TGTGCTAGTGCCCCCCGGACTCCGGACTACGAGCAGTACTTC
-	-	TRBV14	TRBJ2-7	CASSQDFRDYEQYF	TGTGCCAGCAGCCAAGATTTCAGGGACTACGAGCAGTACTTC
TRBD2	-	TRBV4-3	TRBJ2-3	CASSHGGGATDTQYF	TGCGCCAGCAGCCATGGCGGGGGGGCCACAGATACGCAGTATTTT
-	-	TRBV5-5	TRBJ1-4	CASSLVRGEKLFF	TGTGCCAGCAGCTTGGTTCGGGGAGAAAAACTGTTTTTT
-	-	TRBV11-2	TRBJ1-1	CASSLEGGTEAFF	TGTGCCAGCAGCTTAGAAGGGGGCACTGAAGCTTTCTTT
-	-	TRBV15	TRBJ2-2	CATSRETRQTNTGELFF	TGTGCCACCAGCAGAGAGACACGCCAGACGAACACCGGGGAGCTGTTTTTT
-	-	TRBV19	TRBJ2-3	CASSISGGSDTQYF	TGTGCCAGTAGTATTTCCGGGGGTTCAGATACGCAGTATTTT
-	-	TRBV7-3	TRBJ1-1	CASSQTGNTEAFF	TGTGCCAGCAGCCAAACAGGGAACACTGAAGCTTTCTTT
-	-	TRBV7-2	TRBJ2-5	CASSLARGLQETQYF	TGTGCCAGCAGCTTAGCCAGGGGCCTCCAAGAGACCCAGTACTTC
-	-	TRBV27	TRBJ1-1	CASSLSRGGGTEAFF	TGTGCCAGCAGTTTATCGCGGGGGGGAGGTACTGAAGCTTTCTTT
-	-	TRBV18	TRBJ2-3	CASSPAGLVDTQYF	TGTGCCAGCTCACCAGCGGGCTTGGTAGATACGCAGTATTTT
TRBD2	-	TRBV11-3	TRBJ2-1	CASSLDAGRGAFYNEQFF	TGTGCCAGCAGCTTAGATGCGGGGCGGGGGGCCTTTTACAATGAGCAGTTCTTC
TRBD1	few	TRBV2	TRBJ1-5	CASRTDRTSNQPQHF	TGTGCCAGCAGAACGGACAGGACTAGCAATCAGCCCCAGCATTTT
-	-	TRBV6-1	TRBJ2-1	CASARGMSSYNEQFF	TGTGCCAGCGCCCGCGGGATGAGCTCCTACAATGAGCAGTTCTTC
-	few	TRBV21-1	TRBJ2-7	CASSKVLRDRVPEQYF	TGTGCCAGCAGCAAAGTTTTGCGGGACAGGGTCCCCGAGCAGTACTTC
TRBD1	-	TRBV7-8	TRBJ2-7	CASSNTRSGGYEQYF	TGTGCCAGCAGCAACACCCGATCAGGGGGATACGAGCAGTACTTC
-	few	TRBV4-1	TRBJ2-7	CASSQEETTYEQYF	TGCGCCAGCAGCCAAGAGGAGACTACGTACGAGCAGTACTTC